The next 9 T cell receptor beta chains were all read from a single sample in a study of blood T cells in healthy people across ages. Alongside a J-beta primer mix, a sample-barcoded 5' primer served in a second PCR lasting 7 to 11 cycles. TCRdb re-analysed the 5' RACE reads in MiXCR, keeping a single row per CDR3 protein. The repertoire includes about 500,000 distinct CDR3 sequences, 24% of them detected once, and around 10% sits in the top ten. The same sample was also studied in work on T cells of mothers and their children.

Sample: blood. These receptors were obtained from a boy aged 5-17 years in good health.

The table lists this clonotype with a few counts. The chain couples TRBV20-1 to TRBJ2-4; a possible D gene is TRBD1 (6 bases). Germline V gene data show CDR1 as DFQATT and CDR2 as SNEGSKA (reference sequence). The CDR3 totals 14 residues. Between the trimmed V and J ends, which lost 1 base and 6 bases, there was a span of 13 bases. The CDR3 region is CSARAGLGGNIQYF. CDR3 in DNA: TGCAGTGCTAGAGCAGGGTTAGGGGGAAACATTCAGTACTTC.

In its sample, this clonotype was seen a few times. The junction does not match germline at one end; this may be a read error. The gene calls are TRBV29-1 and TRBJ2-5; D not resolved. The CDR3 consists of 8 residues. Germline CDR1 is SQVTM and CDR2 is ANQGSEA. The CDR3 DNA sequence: TGCAGCGTTGAAGCCGGGCACTTC. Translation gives CSVEAGHF.

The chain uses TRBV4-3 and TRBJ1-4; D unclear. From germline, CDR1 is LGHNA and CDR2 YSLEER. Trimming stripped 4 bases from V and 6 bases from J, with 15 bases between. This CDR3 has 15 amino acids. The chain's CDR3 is CASSPSEPRDEKLFF. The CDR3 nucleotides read TGCGCCAGCAGCCCCTCAGAGCCGAGGGATGAAAAACTGTTTTTT.

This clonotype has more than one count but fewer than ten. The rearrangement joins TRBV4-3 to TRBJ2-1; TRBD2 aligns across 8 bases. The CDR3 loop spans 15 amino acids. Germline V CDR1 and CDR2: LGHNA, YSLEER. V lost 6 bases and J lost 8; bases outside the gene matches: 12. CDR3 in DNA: TGCGCCAGCAGGCAACTAGCGGACCAAGGAGATGAGCAGTTCTTC. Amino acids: CASRQLADQGDEQFF.

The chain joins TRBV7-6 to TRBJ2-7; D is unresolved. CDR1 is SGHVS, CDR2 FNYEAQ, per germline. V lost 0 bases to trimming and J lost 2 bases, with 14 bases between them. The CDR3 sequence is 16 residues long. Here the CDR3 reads CASSLAPQGLTYEQYF. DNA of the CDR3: TGTGCCAGCAGCTTAGCCCCACAAGGTCTCACCTACGAGCAGTACTTC.

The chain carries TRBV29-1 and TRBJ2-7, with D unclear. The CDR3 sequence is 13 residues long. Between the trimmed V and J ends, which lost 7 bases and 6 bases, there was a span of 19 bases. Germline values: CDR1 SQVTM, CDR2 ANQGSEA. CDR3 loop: CSAVAPGGVEQYF. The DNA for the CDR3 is TGCAGCGCTGTTGCCCCGGGCGGCGTCGAGCAGTACTTC.

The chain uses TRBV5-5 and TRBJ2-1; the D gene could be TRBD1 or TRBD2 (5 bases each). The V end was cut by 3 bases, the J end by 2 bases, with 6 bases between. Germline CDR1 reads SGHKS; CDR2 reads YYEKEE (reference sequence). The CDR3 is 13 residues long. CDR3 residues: CASSWDPYNEQFF. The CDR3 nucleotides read TGTGCCAGCAGCTGGGACCCCTACAATGAGCAGTTCTTC. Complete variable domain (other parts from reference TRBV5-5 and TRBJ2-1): DAGVTQSPTHLIKTRGQQVTLRCSPISGHKSVSWYQQVLGQGPQFIFQYYEKEERGRGNFPDRFSARQFPNYSSELNVNALLLGDSALYLCASSWDPYNEQFFGPGTRLTVL.

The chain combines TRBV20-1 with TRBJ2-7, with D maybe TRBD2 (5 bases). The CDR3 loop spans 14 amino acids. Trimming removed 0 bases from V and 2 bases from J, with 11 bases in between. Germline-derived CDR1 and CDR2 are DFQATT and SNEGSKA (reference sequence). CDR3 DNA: TGCAGTGCTAGAGAAGGAGGACTGACCTACGAGCAGTACTTC. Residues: CSAREGGLTYEQYF.

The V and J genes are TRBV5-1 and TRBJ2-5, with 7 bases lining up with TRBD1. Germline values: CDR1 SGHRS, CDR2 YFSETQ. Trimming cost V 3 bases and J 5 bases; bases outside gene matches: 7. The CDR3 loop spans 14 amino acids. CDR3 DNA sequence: TGCGCCAGCAGCTCGACAGGGTCGACGGAGACCCAGTACTTC. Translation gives CASSSTGSTETQYF.